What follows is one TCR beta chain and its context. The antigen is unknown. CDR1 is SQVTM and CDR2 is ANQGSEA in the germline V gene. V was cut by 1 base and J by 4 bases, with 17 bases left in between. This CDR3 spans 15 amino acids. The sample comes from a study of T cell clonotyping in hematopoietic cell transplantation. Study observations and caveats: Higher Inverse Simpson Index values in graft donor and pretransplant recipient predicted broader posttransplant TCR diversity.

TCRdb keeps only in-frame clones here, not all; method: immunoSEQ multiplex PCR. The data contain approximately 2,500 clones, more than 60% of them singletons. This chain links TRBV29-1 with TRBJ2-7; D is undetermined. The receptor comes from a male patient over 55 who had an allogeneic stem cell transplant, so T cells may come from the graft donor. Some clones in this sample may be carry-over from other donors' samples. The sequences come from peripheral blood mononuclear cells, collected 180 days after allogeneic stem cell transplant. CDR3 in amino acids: CSVEVRLPIGYEQYF. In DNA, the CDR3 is TGCAGCGTTGAAGTCCGGCTCCCGATCGGGTACGAGCAGTACTTC.